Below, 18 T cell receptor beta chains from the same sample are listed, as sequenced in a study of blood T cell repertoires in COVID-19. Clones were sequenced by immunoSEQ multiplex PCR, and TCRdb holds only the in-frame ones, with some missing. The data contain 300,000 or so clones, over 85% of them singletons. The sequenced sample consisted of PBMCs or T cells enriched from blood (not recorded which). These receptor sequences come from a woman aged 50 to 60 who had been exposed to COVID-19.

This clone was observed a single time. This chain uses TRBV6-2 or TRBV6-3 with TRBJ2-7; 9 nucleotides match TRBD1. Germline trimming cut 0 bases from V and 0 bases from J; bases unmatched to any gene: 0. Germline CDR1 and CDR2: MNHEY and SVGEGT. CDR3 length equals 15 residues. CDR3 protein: CASSYSTGGSYEQYF. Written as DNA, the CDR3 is TGTGCCAGCAGTTACTCGACAGGGGGCTCCTACGAGCAGTACTTC.

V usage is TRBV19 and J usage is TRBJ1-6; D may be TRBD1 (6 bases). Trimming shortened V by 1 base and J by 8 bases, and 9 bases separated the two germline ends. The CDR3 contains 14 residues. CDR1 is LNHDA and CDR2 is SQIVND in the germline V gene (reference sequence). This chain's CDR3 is CASSIVPGDSPLHF. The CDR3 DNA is TGTGCCAGTAGTATAGTGCCAGGGGATTCACCCCTCCACTTT.

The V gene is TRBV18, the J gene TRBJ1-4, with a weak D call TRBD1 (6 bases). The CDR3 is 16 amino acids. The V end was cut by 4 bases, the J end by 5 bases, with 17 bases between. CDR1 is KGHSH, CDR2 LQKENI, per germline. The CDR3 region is CASSRAPTGNNEKLFF. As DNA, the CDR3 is TGTGCCAGCTCACGAGCCCCCACAGGGAACAATGAAAAACTGTTTTTT.

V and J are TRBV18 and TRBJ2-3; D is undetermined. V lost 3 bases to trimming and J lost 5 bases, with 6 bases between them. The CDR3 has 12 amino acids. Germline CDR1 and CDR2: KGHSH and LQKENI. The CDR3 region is CASSPLRDTQYF. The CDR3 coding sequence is TGTGCCAGCTCACCCCTAAGAGATACGCAGTATTTT. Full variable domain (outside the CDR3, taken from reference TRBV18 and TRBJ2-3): NAGVMQNPRHLVRRRGQEARLRCSPMKGHSHVYWYRQLPEEGLKFMVYLQKENIIDESGMPKERFSAEFPKEGPSILRIQQVVRGDSAAYFCASSPLRDTQYFGPGTRLTVL.

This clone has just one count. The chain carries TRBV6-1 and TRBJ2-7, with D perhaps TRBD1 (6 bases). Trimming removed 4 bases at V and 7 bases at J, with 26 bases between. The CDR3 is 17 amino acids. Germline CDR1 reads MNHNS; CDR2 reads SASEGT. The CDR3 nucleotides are TGTGCCAGCAGTGCCGCAAGTATCGGACAGCCAATTCGGGAGCAGTACTTC. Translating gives CASSAASIGQPIREQYF.

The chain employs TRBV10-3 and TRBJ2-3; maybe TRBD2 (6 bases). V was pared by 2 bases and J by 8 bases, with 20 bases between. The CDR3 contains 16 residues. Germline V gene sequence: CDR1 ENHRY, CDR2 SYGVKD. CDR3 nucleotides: TGTGCCATCAGTGAGGCTGAGCGGACCCTCGGGGGTACGCAGTATTTT. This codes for CAISEAERTLGGTQYF.

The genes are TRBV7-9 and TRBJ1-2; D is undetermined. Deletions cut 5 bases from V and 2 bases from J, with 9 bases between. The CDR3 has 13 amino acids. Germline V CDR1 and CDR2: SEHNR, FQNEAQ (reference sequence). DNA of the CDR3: TGTGCCAGCAGCAAAGACATAAACTATGGCTACACCTTC. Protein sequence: CASSKDINYGYTF.

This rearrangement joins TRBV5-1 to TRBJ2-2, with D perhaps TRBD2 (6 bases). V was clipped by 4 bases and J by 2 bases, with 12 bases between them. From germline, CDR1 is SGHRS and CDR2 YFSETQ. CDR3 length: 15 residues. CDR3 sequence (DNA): TGCGCCAGCAGCCCGGGAGCCCCCAACACCGGGGAGCTGTTTTTT. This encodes CASSPGAPNTGELFF.

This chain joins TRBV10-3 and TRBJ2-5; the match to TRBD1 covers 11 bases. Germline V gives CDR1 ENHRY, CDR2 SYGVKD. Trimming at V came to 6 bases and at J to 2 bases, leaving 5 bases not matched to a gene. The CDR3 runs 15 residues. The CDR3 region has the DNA TGTGCCATCAGAAGGACAGGGGGCAGACAAGAGACCCAGTACTTC. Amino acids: CAIRRTGGRQETQYF.

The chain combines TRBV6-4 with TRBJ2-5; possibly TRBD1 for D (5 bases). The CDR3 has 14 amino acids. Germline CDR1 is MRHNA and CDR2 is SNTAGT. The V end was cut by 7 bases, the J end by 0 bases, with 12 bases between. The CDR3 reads CASTGRGNQETQYF. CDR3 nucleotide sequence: TGTGCCAGCACCGGAAGGGGTAACCAAGAGACCCAGTACTTC.

CDR3 sequence reads: CASSLDRSYEQYF. Here the CDR3 DNA reads TGCGCCAGCAGCTTGGACAGGTCCTACGAGCAGTACTTC. The rearrangement joins TRBV5-1 to TRBJ2-7; TRBD1 might be the D (5 bases). The V gene's germline CDR1 is SGHRS and CDR2 YFSETQ. This CDR3 is 13 amino acids long. Trimming took off 0 bases at V and 1 base at J, with 5 bases between the two ends.

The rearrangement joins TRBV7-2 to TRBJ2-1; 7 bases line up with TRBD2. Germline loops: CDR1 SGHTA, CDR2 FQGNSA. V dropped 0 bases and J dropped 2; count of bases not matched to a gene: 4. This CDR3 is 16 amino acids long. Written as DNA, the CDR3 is TGTGCCAGCAGCTTAGCTTTGGGGGGGACCTACAATGAGCAGTTCTTC. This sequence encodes CASSLALGGTYNEQFF.

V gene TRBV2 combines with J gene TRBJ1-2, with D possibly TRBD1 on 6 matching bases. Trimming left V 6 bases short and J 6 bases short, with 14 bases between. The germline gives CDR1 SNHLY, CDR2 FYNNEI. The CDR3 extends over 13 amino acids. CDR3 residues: CASRPLGANGYTF. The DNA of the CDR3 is TGTGCCAGCAGGCCTTTGGGGGCGAATGGCTACACCTTC.

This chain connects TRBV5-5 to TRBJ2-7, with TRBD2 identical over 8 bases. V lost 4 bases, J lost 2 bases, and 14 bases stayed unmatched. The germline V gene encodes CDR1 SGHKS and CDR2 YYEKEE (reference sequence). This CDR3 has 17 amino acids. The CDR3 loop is CASSITQPAGVTYEQYF. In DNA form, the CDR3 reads TGTGCCAGCAGCATAACGCAGCCAGCGGGGGTCACCTACGAGCAGTACTTC.

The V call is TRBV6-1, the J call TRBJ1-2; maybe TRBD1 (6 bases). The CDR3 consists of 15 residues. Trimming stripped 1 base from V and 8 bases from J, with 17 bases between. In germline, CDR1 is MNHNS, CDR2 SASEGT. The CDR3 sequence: CASSEEPGVVRGYTF. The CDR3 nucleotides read TGTGCCAGCAGTGAAGAACCAGGGGTAGTGAGAGGCTACACCTTC.

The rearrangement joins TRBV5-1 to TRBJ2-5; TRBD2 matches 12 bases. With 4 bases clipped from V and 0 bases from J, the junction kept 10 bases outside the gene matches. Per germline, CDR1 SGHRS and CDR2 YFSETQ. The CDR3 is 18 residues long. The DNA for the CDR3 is TGCGCCAGCAGCCTGGCACTAGCGGGGGGTGCCAACCAAGAGACCCAGTACTTC. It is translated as CASSLALAGGANQETQYF.

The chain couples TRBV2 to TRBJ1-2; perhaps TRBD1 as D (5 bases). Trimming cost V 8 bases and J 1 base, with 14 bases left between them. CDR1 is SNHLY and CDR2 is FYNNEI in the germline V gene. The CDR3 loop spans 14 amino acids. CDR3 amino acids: CASRRAGLNYGYTF. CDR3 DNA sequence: TGTGCCAGCCGTAGGGCAGGGCTTAACTATGGCTACACCTTC.

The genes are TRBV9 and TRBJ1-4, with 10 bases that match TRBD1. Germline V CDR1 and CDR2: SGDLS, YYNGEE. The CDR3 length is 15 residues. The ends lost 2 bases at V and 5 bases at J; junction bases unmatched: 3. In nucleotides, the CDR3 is TGTGCCAGCAGCGTTGGGACAGGGGCGAATGAAAAACTGTTTTTT. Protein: CASSVGTGANEKLFF.